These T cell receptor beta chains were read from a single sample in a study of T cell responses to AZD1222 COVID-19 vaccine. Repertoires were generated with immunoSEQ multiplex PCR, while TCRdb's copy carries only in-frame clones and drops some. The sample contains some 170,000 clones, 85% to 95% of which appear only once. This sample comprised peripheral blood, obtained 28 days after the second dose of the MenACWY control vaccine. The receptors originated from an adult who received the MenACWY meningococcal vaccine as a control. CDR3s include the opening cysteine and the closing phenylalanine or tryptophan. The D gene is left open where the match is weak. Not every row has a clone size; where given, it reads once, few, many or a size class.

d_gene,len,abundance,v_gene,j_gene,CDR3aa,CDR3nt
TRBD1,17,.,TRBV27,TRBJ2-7,CASSFMGPGQGPYEQYF,TGTGCCAGCAGTTTTATGGGGCCGGGACAGGGCCCCTACGAGCAGTACTTC
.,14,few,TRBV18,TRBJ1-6,CASSPKTGDSPLHF,TGTGCCAGCTCACCAAAGACAGGCGATTCACCCCTCCACTTT
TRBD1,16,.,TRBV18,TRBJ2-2,CASSATRDRYTGELFF,TGTGCCAGCTCAGCGACCCGGGACAGATACACCGGGGAGCTGTTTTTT
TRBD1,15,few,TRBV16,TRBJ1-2,CASSPRTGSDYGYTF,TGTGCCAGCAGCCCACGGACAGGATCAGACTATGGCTACACCTTC
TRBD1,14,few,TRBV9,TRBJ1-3,CASSFRDSRDTIYF,TGTGCCAGCAGCTTCCGGGACAGTCGGGACACCATATATTTT
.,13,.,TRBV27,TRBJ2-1,CASTPQGQSEQFF,TGTGCCAGCACCCCTCAGGGGCAGAGTGAGCAGTTCTTC
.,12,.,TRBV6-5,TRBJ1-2,CATQDSTGGYTF,TGTGCCACCCAGGACAGTACAGGTGGCTACACCTTC
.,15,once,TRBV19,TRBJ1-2,CASSIGPGQNYGYTF,TGTGCCAGTAGTATAGGACCGGGGCAAAACTATGGCTACACCTTC
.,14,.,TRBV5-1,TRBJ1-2,CASSRDPEIYGYTF,TGCGCCAGCAGCCGGGACCCTGAAATCTATGGCTACACCTTC
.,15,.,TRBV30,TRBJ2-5,CAWSGSRGRRETQYF,TGTGCCTGGAGTGGTAGCAGGGGGAGGAGAGAGACCCAGTACTTC
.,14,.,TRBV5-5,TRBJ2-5,CASSLEQARETQYF,TGTGCCAGCAGCTTGGAACAGGCGCGGGAGACCCAGTACTTC
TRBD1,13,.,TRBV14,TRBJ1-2,CASSQAGGYGYTF,TGTGCCAGCAGCCAAGCAGGGGGCTATGGCTACACCTTC
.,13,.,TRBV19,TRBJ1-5,CASADTRNQPQHF,TGTGCCAGTGCAGACACCCGCAATCAGCCCCAGCATTTT
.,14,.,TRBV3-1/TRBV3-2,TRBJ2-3,CASSPWTGADTQYF,TGTGCCAGCAGCCCCTGGACGGGGGCGGATACGCAGTATTTT
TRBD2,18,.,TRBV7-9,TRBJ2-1,CASSSTGTSGAMSGEQFF,TGTGCCAGCAGCTCAACCGGGACTAGCGGGGCAATGTCGGGTGAGCAGTTCTTC